Each of the 22 T cell receptor beta chains below was sequenced from the same sample in a study of beta chain features in type 1 diabetes. The entirety of the isolated RNA underwent reverse transcription, so expressed TCRB transcripts were sequenced. Data came from immunoSEQ multiplex PCR; TCRdb stores just in-frame clones and leaves some out. The data hold almost 350,000 clones, with approximately 8.2% observed a single time. The sequencing sample was made of central memory CD4+ T cells from blood. These receptors were collected from a woman under 30 in good health.

In its sample, this clone was seen many times. The chain combines TRBV6-6 with TRBJ1-1; D call uncertain. Trimming pared 4 bases from V and 6 bases from J, leaving 6 bases between. CDR1 MNHNY and CDR2 SVGAGI come from the germline V gene (reference sequence). The CDR3 has 11 residues. This chain's CDR3 is CASSSYAEAFF. CDR3 coding DNA: TGTGCCAGCAGTTCGTACGCTGAAGCTTTCTTT.

This clone was seen more than once but under ten times. The chain couples TRBV6-1 to TRBJ2-4; TRBD1 matches 7 bases. Germline lookup yields CDR1 MNHNS and CDR2 SASEGT. The V and J ends lost 6 bases and 5 bases, in that order; junction bases with no gene match: 10. This CDR3 is 15 amino acids long. CDR3: CASRPGTALENIQYF. The CDR3 DNA follows: TGTGCCAGCAGACCCGGGACAGCCCTCGAAAACATTCAGTACTTC.

Points on this clone: An end of the junction differs from the germline gene, which may be a read error. The rearrangement uses TRBV7-9 and TRBJ2-1; the D is unclear. Germline V gene data show CDR1 as SEHNR and CDR2 as FQNEAQ (reference sequence). The CDR3 is 11 amino acids. The CDR3 nucleotides are TGCGCCAGCAGCCACCGTGACGAGCAGTTCTTC. Translated, it gives CASSHRDEQFF. Together with reference TRBV7-9 and TRBJ2-1, the CDR3 gives the full variable domain: DTGVSQNPRHKITKRGQNVTFRCDPISEHNRLYWYRQTLGQGPEFLTYFQNEAQLEKSRLLSDRFSAERPKGSFSTLEIQRTEQGDSAMYLCASSHRDEQFFGPGTRLTVL.

V is TRBV5-1 and J is TRBJ2-2, with D unresolved. Trimming took off 0 bases at V and 8 bases at J, with 11 bases between the two ends. CDR3 length equals 14 residues. CDR1 SGHRS and CDR2 YFSETQ come from the germline V gene. The CDR3 region has the DNA TGCGCCAGCAGCTTGGAATCGGGTACTGGGGAGCTGTTTTTT. Its translation: CASSLESGTGELFF.

There are a few counts of this clone. V gene TRBV11-2 combines with J gene TRBJ1-2; D is undetermined. The CDR3 consists of 13 residues. Germline values: CDR1 SGHAT, CDR2 FQNNGV. V gave up 1 base and J gave up 8 bases, with 11 bases separating them. The CDR3 sequence is CASSLASVRGYTF. CDR3 sequence (DNA): TGTGCCAGCAGCTTAGCCAGTGTTAGAGGCTACACCTTC.

About this clone itself: A read error may produce the germline difference seen at one junction end. The chain carries TRBV4-1 and TRBJ1-3; D is ambiguous. CDR3 length: 15 amino acids. Germline V gene sequence: CDR1 MGHRA, CDR2 YSYEKL. The CDR3 nucleotides are TGCGCCAGCAGTCAAGATGAGAGGCCTGGAAACACCATATATTTT. It translates to CASSQDERPGNTIYF.

The chain links TRBV28 to TRBJ1-1; tentative D call: TRBD1 (6 bases). V shed 8 bases and J shed 7 bases, with 11 bases lying between them. Per the germline V gene, CDR1 is MDHEN and CDR2 is SYDVKM. CDR3 length equals 11 residues. The CDR3 here is CASSDRLEAFF. The CDR3 nucleotides read TGTGCCAGCTCAGACAGGCTTGAAGCTTTCTTT.

This clone was seen a few times. The chain couples TRBV19 to TRBJ1-5, with TRBD1 identical over 7 bases. The CDR3 extends over 15 amino acids. Trimming removed 4 bases from V and 7 bases from J; junction bases left unmatched: 10. The germline V gene encodes CDR1 LNHDA and CDR2 SQIVND (reference sequence). This chain's CDR3 is CASSTIDRVRQPQHF. CDR3 coding DNA: TGTGCCAGTAGTACAATTGACAGGGTTCGGCAGCCCCAGCATTTT.

This clone was detected only a few times. The chain is built from TRBV10-3 and TRBJ2-3, with a weak D call TRBD2 (6 bases). The V end lost 6 bases, the J end lost 4 bases, and 14 bases lay between the germline ends. The CDR3 runs to 14 residues. CDR1 ENHRY and CDR2 SYGVKD come from the germline V gene. The CDR3 DNA sequence: TGTGCCATCAGCCGGGAGACTAGTTCAGATACGCAGTATTTT. Translation gives CAISRETSSDTQYF.

Only one count was recorded for this clone. This chain joins TRBV7-8 and TRBJ2-3, with 11 bases lining up with TRBD2. The CDR3 consists of 18 residues. Germline lookup yields CDR1 SGHVS and CDR2 FQNEAQ. J was trimmed by 2 bases and V by 4 bases; bases with no gene match: 11. CDR3 residues: CASSSIAGGPEFTDTQYF. Written as DNA, the CDR3 is TGTGCCAGCAGCTCGATAGCGGGAGGGCCGGAGTTCACAGATACGCAGTATTTT. Full variable domain (rest looked up from reference TRBV7-8 and TRBJ2-3): GAGVSQSPRYKVAKRGQDVALRCDPISGHVSLFWYQQALGQGPEFLTYFQNEAQLDKSGLPSDRFFAERPEGSVSTLKIQRTQQEDSAVYLCASSSIAGGPEFTDTQYFGPGTRLTVL.

There are a few counts of this clone. The rearrangement joins TRBV7-9 to TRBJ1-2, with TRBD1 identical over 7 bases. The germline V gene has CDR1 SEHNR and CDR2 FQNEAQ (reference sequence). V lost 5 bases to trimming and J lost 5 bases; unmatched junction nucleotides: 11. The CDR3 is 15 residues long. The CDR3 here is CASSRGQSVLYGYTF. The CDR3 DNA reads TGTGCCAGCAGCAGGGGACAGAGCGTCTTATATGGCTACACCTTC.

This clone was found a few times. The chain carries TRBV7-9 and TRBJ2-7; a possible D gene is TRBD2 (6 bases). Germline V gene data show CDR1 as SEHNR and CDR2 as FQNEAQ (reference sequence). CDR3 length equals 15 residues. Trimming stripped 5 bases from V and 3 bases from J, with 17 bases between. The CDR3 coding sequence is TGTGCCAGCAGCCTAGGGACTCCACGGGACTACGAGCAGTACTTC. It translates to CASSLGTPRDYEQYF.

The chain uses TRBV25-1 and TRBJ2-7; 11 nucleotides line up with TRBD2. CDR1 is MGHDK and CDR2 is SYGVNS in the germline V gene. The CDR3 has 15 amino acids. V lost 4 bases, J lost 6 bases, and 8 bases stayed unmatched. The CDR3 protein is CASSGRLAGRAEQYF. The CDR3 region has the DNA TGTGCCAGCAGTGGCCGACTAGCGGGAAGGGCCGAGCAGTACTTC.

This clone showed up just a few times. The J gene is TRBJ2-7, the V gene TRBV11-2, with 8 bases that match TRBD1. J was trimmed by 6 bases and V by 3 bases; bases with no gene match: 4. Germline lookup yields CDR1 SGHAT and CDR2 FQNNGV. This CDR3 spans 13 amino acids. The CDR3 is CASSFPGGGEQYF. The CDR3 DNA reads TGTGCCAGCAGCTTCCCAGGGGGCGGCGAGCAGTACTTC.

This clone was counted ten times or more. The V and J genes are TRBV5-4 and TRBJ1-4; D is possibly TRBD1 (6 bases). Germline assignment: CDR1 SGHNT and CDR2 YYREEE (reference sequence). The V end was cut by 4 bases, the J end by 8 bases, with 18 bases between. The CDR3 has 15 amino acids. The CDR3 reads CASSASQGKEEKLFF. The CDR3 nucleotides read TGTGCCAGCAGCGCAAGCCAGGGGAAAGAAGAAAAACTGTTTTTT.

This chain joins TRBV5-6 and TRBJ2-1; 14 bases are a match to TRBD2. CDR3 size: 17 residues. The germline V gene encodes CDR1 SGHDT and CDR2 YYEEEE. Trimming removed 4 bases from V and 6 bases from J; junction bases left unmatched: 9. CDR3 residues: CASSIGLAGGWGNEQFF. The CDR3 nucleotides read TGTGCCAGCAGCATAGGACTAGCGGGAGGCTGGGGCAATGAGCAGTTCTTC.

The chain recombines TRBV27 with TRBJ2-7; 7 bases map to TRBD1. This CDR3 has 15 amino acids. The V gene end was trimmed by 0 bases and the J gene end by 3 bases; junction bases not matched to a gene: 5. Germline CDR1 is MNHEY and CDR2 is SMNVEV (reference sequence). The CDR3 sequence: CASSLSKGGLYEQYF. CDR3 DNA sequence: TGTGCCAGCAGTTTATCAAAAGGGGGCCTCTACGAGCAGTACTTC.

The chain links TRBV19 to TRBJ2-7; 9 bases fit TRBD2. V shed 4 bases, J shed 2 bases, and the junction held 6 bases outside the gene matches. The CDR3 spans 15 residues. CDR1 and CDR2 (germline): LNHDA, SQIVND (reference sequence). This chain's CDR3 is CASSKASGATYEQYF. CDR3 sequence (DNA): TGTGCCAGTAGTAAAGCTAGCGGGGCTACCTACGAGCAGTACTTC.

This clone was seen a few times. The V call is TRBV9, the J call TRBJ2-7; possibly TRBD2 for D (5 bases). The CDR3 consists of 15 residues. V lost 3 bases, J lost 6 bases, and 19 bases lay in between. Germline CDR1 reads SGDLS; CDR2 reads YYNGEE. The CDR3 DNA reads as TGTGCCAGCAGCGAAGCCGCTGTGAGCGGAGGCGAGCAGTACTTC. It codes for CASSEAAVSGGEQYF.

This clone was observed at least ten times. The chain uses TRBV28 and TRBJ2-7; TRBD2 aligns across 10 bases. Losses at the gene ends were 5 bases for V and 1 base for J; bases not matched to a gene: 5. This CDR3 region has 15 residues. Germline CDR1 MDHEN, CDR2 SYDVKM. CDR3 amino acids: CASSRGLAASYEQYF. The CDR3 nucleotides read TGTGCCAGCAGTCGCGGACTAGCGGCATCCTACGAGCAGTACTTC.

The chain couples TRBV28 to TRBJ1-2; D is unresolved. V lost 4 bases to trimming and J lost 7 bases, with 16 bases between them. CDR3 length: 14 residues. The germline gives CDR1 MDHEN, CDR2 SYDVKM. The CDR3 region is CASSSPPQNRGYTF. Here the CDR3 DNA reads TGTGCCAGCAGTTCCCCTCCCCAAAACCGTGGCTACACCTTC.

This clone has only a few counts. The chain employs TRBV30 and TRBJ1-5, with a possible D match to TRBD1 (5 bases). V was shortened by 2 bases and J by 7 bases, with 21 bases between the two germline ends. The CDR3 loop spans 16 amino acids. Germline values: CDR1 GTSNPN, CDR2 SVGIG (reference sequence). CDR3 nucleotides: TGTGCCTGGAGTCCCGCAGGGTTTTACTACGGACAGCCCCAGCATTTT. It specifies CAWSPAGFYYGQPQHF.